The clone carrying this T cell receptor (beta chain) showed up just a few times. CDR3 length equals 19 residues. V was trimmed by 4 bases and J by 2 bases, leaving 24 bases between them. Germline-derived CDR1 and CDR2 are SNHLY and FYNNEI. How the authors handled the data: Estimates of nucleated cell counts were drawn from the amplification of reference gene primers. Data came from immunoSEQ multiplex PCR; TCRdb stores just in-frame clones and leaves some out. V and J calls plus clone size are reproduced from that table; the DNA served to infer D and trimming. This sample has 400,000 to 450,000 clones; more than 80% occur once, and the top ten carry roughly 1.4%. The data were taken from a study of blood T cell repertoires in COVID-19. Across the whole study: Samples of COVID-19 (acute and convalescent) were obtained from the United States, Italy and Spain. Sources were T cells, B-cell-depleted T cells, or PBMCs; the material itself was cDNA or gDNA.

This receptor was taken from a woman in her 30s with active or convalescent COVID-19. The gene calls are TRBV2 and TRBJ1-5, with a possible D match to TRBD1 (5 bases). The sequencing input was peripheral blood. This CDR3 is CASSVPLQDATSGNQPQHF. CDR3 bases: TGTGCCAGCAGTGTCCCGCTACAGGATGCGACGTCTGGCAATCAGCCCCAGCATTTT.